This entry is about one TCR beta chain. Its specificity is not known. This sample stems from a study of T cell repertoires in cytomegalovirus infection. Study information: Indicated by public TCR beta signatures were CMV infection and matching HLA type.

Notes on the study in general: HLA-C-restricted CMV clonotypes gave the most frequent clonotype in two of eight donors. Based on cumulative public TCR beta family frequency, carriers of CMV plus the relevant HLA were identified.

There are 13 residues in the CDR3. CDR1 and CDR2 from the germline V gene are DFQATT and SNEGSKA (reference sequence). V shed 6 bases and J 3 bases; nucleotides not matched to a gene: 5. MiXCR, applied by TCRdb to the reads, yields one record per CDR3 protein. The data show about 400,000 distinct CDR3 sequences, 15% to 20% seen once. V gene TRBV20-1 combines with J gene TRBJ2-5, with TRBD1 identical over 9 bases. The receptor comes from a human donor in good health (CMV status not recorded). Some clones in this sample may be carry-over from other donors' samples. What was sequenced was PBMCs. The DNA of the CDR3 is TGCAGTGCCGACCGGACAGGGGAAGAGACCCAGTACTTC. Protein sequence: CSADRTGEETQYF.